One sample yielded the 9 T cell receptor beta chains listed below, sequenced in a study of cytomegalovirus exposure and HLA in healthy donors. The PCR used 60 Vbeta and 13 Jbeta primers. Generated by immunoSEQ multiplex PCR, the TCRdb table keeps only in-frame clones and is missing some. Seen here are about 140,000 clones, nearly 90% observed once, and the top ten hold roughly 0.5%. Sequencing was carried out using PBMCs. All receptors derive from a middle-aged woman in good health and CMV-seronegative.

The J gene is TRBJ2-1, the V gene TRBV5-4; D is possibly TRBD2 (5 bases). The CDR3 loop spans 14 amino acids. Germline CDR1 reads SGHNT; CDR2 reads YYREEE (reference sequence). The V end was cut by 4 bases, the J end by 5 bases, with 13 bases between. The chain's CDR3 is CASSPWAEDNEQFF. The DNA of the CDR3 is TGTGCCAGCAGCCCCTGGGCGGAGGACAATGAGCAGTTCTTC.

This chain connects TRBV19 to TRBJ2-5, with D possibly being TRBD2 (5 bases). The CDR3 runs to 13 residues. Germline values: CDR1 LNHDA, CDR2 SQIVND (reference sequence). Trimming left V 8 bases short and J 5 bases short, with 15 bases between. CDR3 coding DNA: TGTGCCAGTTCATCCGGGCCGGGGGAGACCCAGTACTTC. This translates into CASSSGPGETQYF.

The V gene is TRBV10-3, the J gene TRBJ2-7; D gene unclear. The CDR3 covers 13 residues. The germline V gene has CDR1 ENHRY and CDR2 SYGVKD. Trimming took 2 bases from V and 3 from J, leaving 8 bases between them. The CDR3 sequence: CAISEARSYEQYF. In DNA, the CDR3 is TGTGCCATCAGTGAGGCGAGAAGCTACGAGCAGTACTTC.

This clone was detected only a few times. The chain carries TRBV19 and TRBJ1-5; D call uncertain. Trimming cost V 6 bases and J 2 bases, with 17 bases left between them. The germline V gene encodes CDR1 LNHDA and CDR2 SQIVND (reference sequence). The CDR3 extends over 16 amino acids. The CDR3 protein is CASRALGEMGNQPQHF. DNA for the CDR3: TGTGCCAGTAGAGCCCTTGGGGAGATGGGCAATCAGCCCCAGCATTTT. The entire variable domain, with the rest obtained from reference TRBV19 and TRBJ1-5, is as follows: DGGITQSPKYLFRKEGQNVTLSCEQNLNHDAMYWYRQDPGQGLRLIYYSQIVNDFQKGDIAEGYSVSREKKESFPLTVTSAQKNPTAFYLCASRALGEMGNQPQHFGDGTRLSIL.

This chain uses TRBV6-5 with TRBJ2-3, with 7 nucleotides matching TRBD2. The length of the CDR3 is 14 residues. J was trimmed by 4 bases and V by 6 bases; bases with no gene match: 7. Germline lookup yields CDR1 MNHEY and CDR2 SVGAGI. The CDR3 reads CASSRAGVPDTQYF. The CDR3 DNA reads TGTGCCAGCAGCCGTGCGGGAGTCCCAGATACGCAGTATTTT.

In nucleotides, the CDR3 is TGTGCCAGTAGTATTTCCGAGACAGGGTACGAGCAGTACTTC. This encodes CASSISETGYEQYF. This sequence joins TRBV19 and TRBJ2-5, with TRBD1 matching 7 bases. The J call may be in error: the DNA end matches TRBJ2-7 better. Germline V CDR1 and CDR2: LNHDA, SQIVND (reference sequence). CDR3 size: 14 residues.

The genes are TRBV29-1 and TRBJ2-3; 7 bases align to TRBD2. The V and J ends lost 7 bases and 0 bases, in that order; junction bases with no gene match: 10. CDR1 is SQVTM and CDR2 is ANQGSEA in the germline V gene. The CDR3 totals 15 residues. The CDR3 sequence: CSARIAGLSTDTQYF. Here the CDR3 DNA reads TGCAGCGCCCGAATAGCGGGTCTTAGCACAGATACGCAGTATTTT.

CDR3: CSVGSNEQFF. In DNA, the CDR3 is TGCAGCGTCGGGAGCAATGAGCAGTTCTTC. The chain combines TRBV29-1 with TRBJ2-1, with a tentative D call TRBD2 (6 bases). The V end lost 6 bases, the J end lost 6 bases, and 6 bases lay between the germline ends. CDR3 length: 10 residues. Germline V lookup: CDR1 SQVTM, CDR2 ANQGSEA.

This chain uses TRBV11-1 with TRBJ2-5; 8 bases line up with TRBD1. The J call is uncertain, as TRBJ2-7 better fits the DNA end. Germline V gives CDR1 SGHAT, CDR2 FQDESV (reference sequence). This CDR3 has 17 amino acids. Here the CDR3 DNA reads TGTGCCAGCAGCTTTAAGGTGGGACAGGAATTCCTCTACGAGCAGTACTTC. Translated, it gives CASSFKVGQEFLYEQYF.